This TCR beta chain was documented in a study of T-cell memory formation after mild COVID-19. Study results and caveats: Later expanders leaned CD4+, whereas day 15 to 85 contracting clones were balanced CD4/CD8. SARS-CoV-2 specificity of second-wave clones peaking day 37 was unconfirmed.

The authors produced TCR alpha and TCR beta cDNA libraries with sample barcodes and UMIs by 5'RACE using constant-segment primers. One entry per CDR3 protein results from TCRdb running MiXCR on the 5' RACE reads. The table has around 250,000 distinct CDR3 sequences, around 15% seen once. Worth noting for this clonotype: Its antigen remains unidentified.

With 2 bases clipped from V and 4 bases from J, the junction kept 1 base outside the gene matches. The CDR3 covers 13 residues. Germline loops: CDR1 ENHRY, CDR2 SYGVKD. The chain uses TRBV10-3 and TRBJ1-2, with 7 bases identical to TRBD1. The receptor was isolated from a man aged 18 to 30 who had mild COVID-19 (a few samples of this study predate the infection). Cell type and time point are not known. Sequences were obtained from PBMCs or a T cell subset sorted from them (not recorded which). CDR3 region: CAISEDRAYGYTF. The CDR3 nucleotides read TGTGCCATCAGTGAGGACAGGGCCTATGGCTACACCTTC.